This section outlines one TCR beta chain sequence together with its context. The data originate from a study of regulatory T cells in long-lasting Graves disease. Time point specified: persistent/refractory GD, antithyroid drugs over 5 years with positive TRAb. The TCR library was made from RNA extracted from PBMCs. CDR1 MDHEN and CDR2 SYDVKM come from the germline V gene. The CDR3 contains 14 residues. Trimming at V came to 3 bases and at J to 4 bases, leaving 3 bases not matched to a gene. Construction of TCR beta libraries relied on iRepertoire HTBI primers and on Arm-PCR targeting CDR3 regions. Per the original methods: Taken together, the samples had fewer than 65 TRBV and roughly 14 TRBJ segments identified. One entry per CDR3 protein, called by TCRdb with MiXCR from the multiplex PCR reads. The V and J calls here are based on TCRdb, not the publication. Altogether 400,000 to 500,000 distinct CDR3 sequences are present, around 21% being singletons, with the ten largest covering 6.5% to 10%.

This specimen was peripheral blood mononuclear cells (PBMCs), taken when the disease was refractory, from a patient treated with antithyroid drugs. The J gene is TRBJ1-2, the V gene TRBV28; 9 bases are a match to TRBD1. This sequence originates from a female donor with Graves disease. The DNA for the CDR3 is TGTGCCAGCAGTTTGACAGGGGGGGTCTATGGCTACACCTTC. It encodes CASSLTGGVYGYTF.